This passage covers 27 T cell receptor beta chains from one sample sequenced in a study of blood T cell repertoires in COVID-19. The repertoire was sequenced with immunoSEQ multiplex PCR; TCRdb's copy has only in-frame clones and lacks some. The sample consists of roughly 300,000 clones, about 88% of them appearing once. What was sequenced was peripheral blood. Every receptor here comes from a human donor with COVID-19, enrolled during active disease. The donor label of this sample is uncertain.

The rearrangement links TRBV3-1 (or the pseudogene TRBV3-2) to TRBJ2-2, with TRBD2 as a possible D gene (6 bases). Germline-derived CDR1 and CDR2 are LGHDT and YNNKEL (reference sequence). The CDR3 length is 14 residues. The V gene lost 8 bases and the J gene lost 0 bases, with 10 bases spanning the gap. The CDR3 sequence is CASRAGPNTGELFF. In DNA form, the CDR3 reads TGTGCCAGCCGCGCGGGGCCGAACACCGGGGAGCTGTTTTTT.

The chain has TRBV5-1 and TRBJ2-3; D gene uncertain. The CDR3 has 13 amino acids. The germline V gene has CDR1 SGHRS and CDR2 YFSETQ. With 0 bases removed from V and 6 bases from J, the gap between germline ends came to 8 bases. The DNA of the CDR3 is TGCGCCAGCAGCTTGGACCCCGGGGATACGCAGTATTTT. Protein: CASSLDPGDTQYF.

This clone has just a few counts. The chain combines TRBV5-5 with TRBJ2-1; weak D call: TRBD1 (5 bases). The CDR3 spans 14 residues. From germline, CDR1 is SGHKS and CDR2 YYEKEE (reference sequence). With 4 bases removed from V and 7 bases from J, the gap between germline ends came to 15 bases. CDR3 loop: CASSGRQIINEQFF. CDR3 in DNA: TGTGCCAGCAGCGGCAGACAGATAATAAATGAGCAGTTCTTC.

The chain is built from TRBV28 and TRBJ1-1; 9 bases fit TRBD1. After removal of 4 bases from V and 0 bases from J, the junction contained 6 bases not matched to a gene. The CDR3 runs to 16 residues. Per germline, CDR1 MDHEN and CDR2 SYDVKM. The CDR3 coding sequence is TGTGCCAGCAGTTCTAGTGGGGACAGGGTGAACACTGAAGCTTTCTTT. Translating gives CASSSSGDRVNTEAFF.

The gene calls are TRBV5-4 and TRBJ2-7; 8 nucleotides align to TRBD1. The CDR3 length is 17 residues. Per the germline V gene, CDR1 is SGHNT and CDR2 is YYREEE (reference sequence). V gave up 0 bases and J gave up 0 bases; unmatched junction bases: 8. The CDR3 here is CASSLAGGGRSSYEQYF. In DNA, the CDR3 is TGTGCCAGCAGCTTGGCAGGGGGCGGACGGTCCTCCTACGAGCAGTACTTC. The full variable domain, in which reference TRBV5-4 and TRBJ2-7 provide the parts outside the CDR3, is ETGVTQSPTHLIKTRGQQVTLRCSSQSGHNTVSWYQQALGQGPQFIFQYYREEENGRGNFPPRFSGLQFPNYSSELNVNALELDDSALYLCASSLAGGGRSSYEQYFGPGTRLTVT.

This chain connects TRBV5-5 to TRBJ2-3; 7 nucleotides match TRBD2. Germline-derived CDR1 and CDR2 are SGHKS and YYEKEE (reference sequence). The J segment lost 2 bases and the V segment lost 4 bases, leaving 7 bases of the junction unmatched. CDR3 length equals 15 residues. CDR3 sequence: CASSPSGGFTDTQYF. CDR3 DNA: TGTGCCAGCAGCCCGTCGGGGGGATTCACAGATACGCAGTATTTT. Together with reference TRBV5-5 and TRBJ2-3, the CDR3 gives the full variable domain: DAGVTQSPTHLIKTRGQQVTLRCSPISGHKSVSWYQQVLGQGPQFIFQYYEKEERGRGNFPDRFSARQFPNYSSELNVNALLLGDSALYLCASSPSGGFTDTQYFGPGTRLTVL.

J is TRBJ2-2 and V is TRBV5-1, with D possibly TRBD2 on 6 matching bases. V was pared by 3 bases and J by 8 bases, with 14 bases between. From germline, CDR1 is SGHRS and CDR2 YFSETQ. The CDR3 length is 14 residues. The CDR3 DNA reads TGCGCCAGCAGCTCGGAAAGGACTATAGGGGAGCTGTTTTTT. It is translated as CASSSERTIGELFF.

This clone was recorded once. This rearrangement joins TRBV2 to TRBJ2-7, with 7 positions matching TRBD1. CDR1 is SNHLY and CDR2 is FYNNEI in the germline V gene. This CDR3 comprises 19 residues. V was pared by 4 bases and J by 0 bases, with 18 bases of the junction left unmatched. The CDR3 protein is CASSALESGQALDSYEQYF. The CDR3, as DNA: TGTGCCAGCAGTGCTCTCGAAAGTGGACAGGCCCTCGACTCCTACGAGCAGTACTTC.

J is TRBJ2-2 and V is TRBV28, with 10 nucleotides matching TRBD1. The germline CDR1 and CDR2 sequences are MDHEN and SYDVKM. The V gene end was trimmed by 6 bases and the J gene end by 8 bases; junction bases not matched to a gene: 6. CDR3 length: 14 residues. The CDR3 bases are TGTGCCAGCAGGCGGGACAGGGGAATAGGGGAGCTGTTTTTT. Translating it yields CASRRDRGIGELFF.

CDR3 residues: CASSSRRQGRSEKLFF. Here the CDR3 DNA reads TGTGCCAGCAGTTCTCGTCGACAGGGACGGAGTGAAAAACTGTTTTTT. The chain combines TRBV6-5 with TRBJ1-4, with TRBD1 identical over 7 bases. This CDR3 is built from 16 residues. Losses at the gene ends were 4 bases for V and 7 bases for J; bases not matched to a gene: 12. Germline V lookup: CDR1 MNHEY, CDR2 SVGAGI.

The rearrangement uses TRBV19 and TRBJ1-4; D is possibly TRBD1 (5 bases). This CDR3 contains 16 residues. V was shortened by 6 bases and J by 10 bases, with 24 bases between the two germline ends. Germline CDR1 is LNHDA and CDR2 is SQIVND (reference sequence). CDR3 loop: CASSGLVWGTGGKLFF. As DNA, the CDR3 is TGTGCCAGTAGCGGCCTGGTCTGGGGAACGGGGGGAAAACTGTTTTTT.

J is TRBJ2-3 and V is TRBV18, with a tentative D call TRBD2 (6 bases). The CDR3 covers 15 residues. Germline V gene lookup returns CDR1 KGHSH and CDR2 LQKENI. V lost 4 bases, J lost 2 bases, and 13 bases lay in between. CDR3 DNA: TGTGCCAGCTCACGCGGGGCGGGGTACACAGATACGCAGTATTTT. Translating gives CASSRGAGYTDTQYF.

The V and J genes are TRBV6-5 and TRBJ2-3, with TRBD1 identical over 9 bases. Per germline, CDR1 MNHEY and CDR2 SVGAGI. Trimming removed 10 bases from V and 4 bases from J; junction bases left unmatched: 6. This CDR3 is built from 13 residues. The CDR3 loop is CATPGQGADTQYF. The CDR3, as DNA: TGTGCCACCCCGGGACAGGGTGCAGATACGCAGTATTTT.

The genes are TRBV7-8 and TRBJ1-1, with a possible D match to TRBD1 (5 bases). CDR3 length equals 16 residues. Germline V lookup: CDR1 SGHVS, CDR2 FQNEAQ. The ends were cut back, 4 bases at V and 0 bases at J, with 15 bases in the middle. CDR3 sequence reads: CASSSEIGAMNTEAFF. The CDR3, as DNA: TGTGCCAGCAGCTCGGAGATTGGGGCCATGAACACTGAAGCTTTCTTT.

The chain has TRBV2 and TRBJ1-4; D may be TRBD1 (5 bases). The CDR3 is 15 amino acids. Trimming pared 6 bases from V and 3 bases from J, leaving 14 bases between. CDR1 SNHLY and CDR2 FYNNEI come from the germline V gene. The CDR3 region is CASSGGGRANEKLFF. The CDR3 nucleotides are TGTGCCAGCAGCGGGGGAGGGCGCGCTAATGAAAAACTGTTTTTT. Using reference TRBV2 and TRBJ1-4 for the parts outside the CDR3, the full variable domain is EPEVTQTPSHQVTQMGQEVILRCVPISNHLYFYWYRQILGQKVEFLVSFYNNEISEKSEIFDDQFSVERPDGSNFTLKIRSTKLEDSAMYFCASSGGGRANEKLFFGSGTQLSVL.

This clone was detected only a few times. This sequence joins TRBV4-3 and TRBJ2-7; perhaps TRBD1 as D (5 bases). Trimming took off 1 base at V and 2 bases at J, with 9 bases between the two ends. Germline V lookup: CDR1 LGHNA, CDR2 YSLEER. This CDR3 is 14 amino acids long. For the CDR3, the DNA is TGCGCCAGCAGCCAAGTAAGGGGTCCCTACGAGCAGTACTTC. This gives the protein CASSQVRGPYEQYF.

V gene TRBV4-2 combines with J gene TRBJ1-1; D possibly corresponds to TRBD1 (5 bases). This CDR3 is built from 16 residues. V shed 4 bases and J shed 5 bases, with 20 bases lying between them. Germline V gene lookup returns CDR1 LGHNA and CDR2 YNFKEQ. Here the CDR3 DNA reads TGTGCCAGCAGCCGTGTCCAGGGAATGGTAAGGACTGAAGCTTTCTTT. Translation: CASSRVQGMVRTEAFF.

The rearrangement links TRBV11-2 to TRBJ2-1; tentatively, D is TRBD1 (6 bases). This CDR3 is 13 amino acids long. Trimming pared 5 bases from V and 8 bases from J, leaving 13 bases between. Germline assignment: CDR1 SGHAT and CDR2 FQNNGV. CDR3 nucleotides: TGTGCCAGCAGCCCCCCGTGGGGGCATGAGCAGTTCTTC. It translates to CASSPPWGHEQFF.

The gene calls are TRBV6-5 and TRBJ1-2, with D perhaps matching TRBD1 (6 bases). CDR1 and CDR2 from the germline V gene are MNHEY and SVGAGI. V was clipped by 5 bases and J by 8 bases, with 12 bases between them. CDR3 length: 12 residues. CDR3 amino acids: CASSNQGRGYTF. The CDR3, as DNA: TGTGCCAGCAGTAACCAGGGGCGAGGCTACACCTTC.

The chain couples TRBV6-1 to TRBJ1-4; D may be TRBD1 (6 bases). Deletions cut 4 bases from V and 8 bases from J, with 20 bases between. This CDR3 is built from 16 residues. Germline assignment: CDR1 MNHNS and CDR2 SASEGT. CDR3 nucleotides: TGTGCCAGCAGTGGCGAGAACAGGGCCTCTGGGGAAAAACTGTTTTTT. Translation: CASSGENRASGEKLFF.

This chain joins TRBV6-5 and TRBJ2-1, with 9 bases fitting TRBD2. V dropped 9 bases and J dropped 6; count of bases not matched to a gene: 12. The germline gives CDR1 MNHEY, CDR2 SVGAGI. The CDR3 runs 15 residues. The CDR3 sequence: CASTFSGLALNEQFF. In nucleotides, the CDR3 is TGTGCCAGTACCTTCAGTGGACTAGCGCTCAATGAGCAGTTCTTC.

The chain uses TRBV27 and TRBJ2-7; maybe TRBD1 (7 bases). Trimming pared 3 bases from V and 0 bases from J, leaving 15 bases between. Germline values: CDR1 MNHEY, CDR2 SMNVEV (reference sequence). The length of the CDR3 is 16 residues. CDR3 nucleotides: TGTGCCAGCAGTTTCCTTCAGGGGGGAAGCTCCTACGAGCAGTACTTC. It codes for CASSFLQGGSSYEQYF.

The CDR3 sequence: CASSRDVGEQYF. In DNA, the CDR3 is TGTGCCAGCAGCCGGGATGTGGGCGAGCAGTACTTC. The V and J genes are TRBV7-9 and TRBJ2-7; D is possibly TRBD2 (5 bases). The CDR3 spans 12 residues. The V end was cut by 5 bases, the J end by 6 bases, with 11 bases between. Germline V lookup: CDR1 SEHNR, CDR2 FQNEAQ (reference sequence). The variable domain in full, with the rest retrieved from reference TRBV7-9 and TRBJ2-7, is DTGVSQNPRHKITKRGQNVTFRCDPISEHNRLYWYRQTLGQGPEFLTYFQNEAQLEKSRLLSDRFSAERPKGSFSTLEIQRTEQGDSAMYLCASSRDVGEQYFGPGTRLTVT.

In this sample, this clone turned up once. The genes are TRBV11-3 and TRBJ2-1, with D possibly being TRBD2 (6 bases). V gave up 3 bases and J gave up 7 bases, with 13 bases separating them. The V gene's germline CDR1 is SGHNT and CDR2 YENEEA. This CDR3 spans 14 amino acids. DNA of the CDR3: TGTGCCAGCAGCTTTTCCCAGACTAGAAATGAGCAGTTCTTC. It translates to CASSFSQTRNEQFF.

The chain links TRBV27 to TRBJ2-7; 7 bases match TRBD1. CDR3 length: 19 amino acids. The germline gives CDR1 MNHEY, CDR2 SMNVEV (reference sequence). Germline trimming cut 3 bases from V and 0 bases from J; bases unmatched to any gene: 17. The CDR3 is CASSFSGTAEPSISYEQYF. CDR3 bases: TGTGCCAGCAGTTTTTCCGGGACAGCGGAACCTAGCATCTCCTACGAGCAGTACTTC.

V usage is TRBV19 and J usage is TRBJ1-2, with 7 bases lining up with TRBD1. V gave up 7 bases and J gave up 2 bases; unmatched junction bases: 13. CDR1 is LNHDA, CDR2 SQIVND, per germline (reference sequence). The CDR3 runs 16 residues. Here the CDR3 DNA reads TGTGCCAGTATCCCCCGGACAGGCAAACCAAACTATGGCTACACCTTC. It is translated as CASIPRTGKPNYGYTF.

V gene TRBV30 combines with J gene TRBJ1-5; D is perhaps TRBD1 (5 bases). The V gene lost 5 bases and the J gene lost 0 bases, with 11 bases spanning the gap. This CDR3 is built from 14 residues. Germline V gene lookup returns CDR1 GTSNPN and CDR2 SVGIG (reference sequence). CDR3 amino acids: CAWGPGGSNQPQHF. DNA of the CDR3: TGTGCCTGGGGGCCGGGGGGTAGCAATCAGCCCCAGCATTTT.